Listed below are T cell receptor beta chains from one sample, sequenced in a study of T cells in localized non-small cell lung cancer. This table comes from immunoSEQ multiplex PCR, and its TCRdb copy is limited to in-frame clones, with some not included. The table includes roughly 30,000 clones, about 80% detected once. The source was peripheral blood mononuclear cells, collected before any cancer treatment. The source of these receptors is a man aged 35 to 69 with stage III lung adenocarcinoma. Each CDR3 is given with its conserved first and last residue. A D gene is named only where the DNA matches it firmly. Clone size appears in some rows only: once, few, many, or a class for an expanded clone.

j_gene | v_gene | d_gene | abundance | CDR3aa | CDR3nt
TRBJ1-2 | TRBV6-5 | - | - | CASSYRGLTHGYTF | TGTGCCAGCAGTTACCGGGGTCTCACCCATGGCTACACCTTC
TRBJ1-1 | TRBV6-6 | - | - | CASSYPGGNTEAFF | TGTGCCAGCAGTTACCCGGGGGGAAACACTGAAGCTTTCTTT
TRBJ1-1 | TRBV9 | - | - | CASSVATSGGLAFF | TGTGCCAGCAGCGTAGCTACTTCAGGAGGGTTGGCTTTCTTT
TRBJ1-1 | TRBV6-5 | - | - | CASVGRRTFF | TGTGCCAGTGTTGGCAGGAGAACTTTCTTT
TRBJ2-1 | TRBV29-1 | TRBD2 | - | CSVRQPTSGNNEQFF | TGCAGCGTTCGCCAGCCCACTAGCGGCAACAATGAGCAGTTCTTC
TRBJ2-1 | TRBV6-5 | - | - | CASSYSRAGMNEQFF | TGTGCCAGCAGTTACTCTAGGGCAGGGATGAATGAGCAGTTCTTC
TRBJ2-4 | TRBV29-1 | - | once | CSVEDPQNGAKNIQYF | TGCAGCGTTGAAGATCCTCAGAACGGAGCCAAAAACATTCAGTACTTC
TRBJ2-5 | TRBV19 | - | - | CASSIGQLGTQYF | TGTGCCAGTAGTATCGGACAGCTTGGGACCCAGTACTTC
TRBJ1-1 | TRBV7-8 | - | - | CASSLGSGLNF | TGTGCCAGCAGCTTAGGGTCCGGACTGAACTTT
TRBJ2-5 | TRBV5-8 | TRBD2 | - | CASSTLLAGGETQYF | TGTGCCAGCAGCACACTACTAGCGGGAGGTGAGACCCAGTACTTC
TRBJ1-1 | TRBV7-9 | - | - | CASSFWEGAGGTEAFF | TGTGCCAGCAGCTTTTGGGAAGGGGCAGGCGGCACTGAAGCTTTCTTT
TRBJ2-7 | TRBV6-5 | TRBD1 | - | CASTPTGTAYEQYF | TGTGCCAGCACCCCCACCGGGACAGCTTACGAGCAGTACTTC
TRBJ2-7 | TRBV7-2 | - | - | CASSLVWASSYEQYF | TGTGCCAGCAGCTTAGTCTGGGCAAGCTCCTACGAGCAGTACTTC
TRBJ2-2 | TRBV29-1 | TRBD1 | once | CSVRTPGQRTGELFF | TGCAGCGTACGCACCCCGGGACAGCGCACCGGGGAGCTGTTTTTT
TRBJ1-5 | TRBV28 | - | - | CASSSIQPQHF | TGTGCCAGCAGCTCTATTCAGCCCCAGCATTTT
TRBJ2-7 | TRBV10-3 | TRBD1 | - | CAIRQTGGEQYF | TGTGCCATCAGACAGACAGGGGGCGAGCAGTACTTC
TRBJ2-2 | TRBV5-4 | TRBD2 | - | CASSLGSGRNTGELFF | TGTGCCAGCAGCTTGGGTAGCGGGAGAAACACCGGGGAGCTGTTTTTT
TRBJ1-2 | TRBV6-5 | - | - | CASSYSTANLEYGYTF | TGTGCCAGCAGTTACTCCACAGCAAACCTAGAATATGGCTACACCTTC
TRBJ1-5 | TRBV27 | - | large | CASSWTNNQPQHF | TGTGCCAGCAGTTGGACGAACAATCAGCCCCAGCATTTT
TRBJ1-5 | TRBV6-1 | - | - | CASMRGAPNQPQHF | TGTGCCAGCATGCGGGGGGCCCCCAATCAGCCCCAGCATTTT
TRBJ2-1 | TRBV7-8 | - | - | CASSLHAYEQFF | TGTGCCAGCAGCTTACACGCCTACGAGCAGTTCTTC
TRBJ1-2 | TRBV6-5 | - | - | CASRTSDVTFYGYTF | TGTGCCAGCAGGACATCGGATGTTACCTTTTATGGCTACACCTTC
TRBJ1-1 | TRBV28 | - | - | CASSLRPQLSTEAFF | TGTGCCAGCAGTTTAAGGCCCCAGCTGAGCACTGAAGCTTTCTTT
TRBJ1-2 | TRBV30 | TRBD1 | - | CAWSSTGTYGYTF | TGTGCCTGGAGTTCGACAGGGACCTATGGCTACACCTTC
TRBJ2-7 | TRBV27 | - | - | CASSLKESYEQYF | TGTGCCAGCAGTTTAAAGGAGTCCTACGAGCAGTACTTC
TRBJ1-1 | TRBV28 | - | - | CASSSIQGLNTEAFF | TGTGCCAGCAGTTCGATACAGGGTTTGAACACTGAAGCTTTCTTT
TRBJ1-5 | TRBV27 | TRBD1 | - | CASSLRQGVMPQHF | TGTGCCAGCAGTTTGAGACAGGGAGTAATGCCCCAGCATTTT
TRBJ1-2 | TRBV28 | - | few | CASSQTGGNYGYTF | TGTGCCAGCAGCCAGACCGGGGGGAACTATGGCTACACCTTC
TRBJ2-7 | TRBV7-8 | TRBD2 | - | CASSLVQRGSYEQYF | TGTGCCAGCAGCTTAGTACAGCGGGGATCCTACGAGCAGTACTTC
TRBJ2-2 | TRBV7-9 | - | - | CASSLLVTGELFF | TGTGCCAGCAGCTTATTAGTGACCGGGGAGCTGTTTTTT
TRBJ2-2 | TRBV18 | TRBD1 | - | CASSPDRLGELFF | TGTGCCAGCTCACCGGACAGGCTTGGGGAGCTGTTTTTT
TRBJ2-5 | TRBV4-1 | - | - | CASSQDGMYQETQYF | TGCGCCAGCAGCCAAGACGGAATGTACCAAGAGACCCAGTACTTC
TRBJ1-1 | TRBV13 | - | - | CASRGLMNTEAFF | TGTGCCAGTAGGGGACTCATGAACACTGAAGCTTTCTTT
TRBJ2-5 | TRBV19 | TRBD2 | - | CASSSVGTSGQETQYF | TGTGCCAGTAGCTCGGTGGGGACTAGCGGTCAAGAGACCCAGTACTTC
TRBJ1-1 | TRBV7-8 | - | - | CASSLVRGSEAFF | TGTGCCAGCAGCTTAGTTAGGGGGTCTGAAGCTTTCTTT
TRBJ1-5 | TRBV4-1 | - | once | CASSQAGTYGNQPQHF | TGCGCCAGCAGCCAAGCCGGGACCTACGGGAATCAGCCCCAGCATTTT
TRBJ1-4 | TRBV2 | - | - | CASGSRATNEKLFF | TGTGCCAGCGGATCAAGGGCGACTAATGAAAAACTGTTTTTT
TRBJ2-5 | TRBV6-5 | - | - | CASSYAKVAGRETQYF | TGTGCCAGCAGTTACGCCAAAGTGGCAGGGAGAGAGACCCAGTACTTC
TRBJ1-5 | TRBV29-1 | - | - | CSAQTDNQPQHF | TGCAGCGCACAGACAGATAATCAGCCCCAGCATTTT